A single sample is the source of the 12 T cell receptor beta chains below, sequenced in a study of T cells in Graves' hyperthyroidism and ophthalmopathy. There were TCR beta CDR3 regions amplified from RNA transcripts. When the TCR CDR3 underwent first-round RT-PCR, the HTBI primer set was used. TCRdb called the multiplex PCR reads again in MiXCR, with one record for every CDR3 protein. The sample has 650,000 to 750,000 distinct CDR3 sequences, 11% to 15% seen once. The material sequenced was blood. The source of these receptors is a woman between 18 and 30 years old with Graves' hyperthyroidism.

This clonotype showed up just a few times. This chain uses TRBV13 with TRBJ1-4, with unresolved D. This CDR3 spans 16 amino acids. V lost 8 bases, J lost 8 bases, and 24 bases lay in between. Germline lookup yields CDR1 PRHDT and CDR2 FYEKMQ (reference sequence). The CDR3 protein is CASRHKQITRFEKLFF. In nucleotides, the CDR3 is TGTGCCAGCCGCCATAAACAGATAACTCGCTTCGAAAAACTGTTTTTT. Full variable domain (remainder filled in from reference TRBV13 and TRBJ1-4): AAGVIQSPRHLIKEKRETATLKCYPIPRHDTVYWYQQGPGQDPQFLISFYEKMQSDKGSIPDRFSAQQFSDYHSELNMSSLELGDSALYFCASRHKQITRFEKLFFGSGTQLSVL.

This clonotype was counted only a few times. V usage is TRBV7-9 and J usage is TRBJ2-7; D possibly matches TRBD1 or TRBD2 (5 bases each). Germline V gives CDR1 SEHNR, CDR2 FQNEAQ (reference sequence). Trimming pared 1 base from V and 6 bases from J, leaving 13 bases between. The CDR3 is made up of 14 amino acids. CDR3 residues: CASSLEFSGTEQYF. The CDR3 DNA follows: TGTGCCAGCAGCTTAGAGTTTTCGGGGACCGAGCAGTACTTC.

The CDR3 here is CASRLAGGGGEQFF. In DNA form, the CDR3 reads TGTGCCAGTAGACTAGCGGGAGGGGGAGGTGAGCAGTTCTTC. The V call is TRBV19, the J call TRBJ2-1; TRBD2 matches 13 bases. Germline V lookup: CDR1 LNHDA, CDR2 SQIVND (reference sequence). The CDR3 has 14 amino acids. V was clipped by 6 bases and J by 9 bases; unmatched bases: 5.

This clonotype was observed many times. The V call is TRBV20-1, the J call TRBJ1-2; D unclear. V was shortened by 0 bases and J by 1 base, with 15 bases between the two germline ends. The germline gives CDR1 DFQATT, CDR2 SNEGSKA (reference sequence). The CDR3 is 16 residues long. CDR3 nucleotides: TGCAGTGCTAGAGAGGGGTTCGGGCCCTTTAACTATGGCTACACCTTC. Translating gives CSAREGFGPFNYGYTF.

This clonotype was counted many times. The V call is TRBV4-1, the J call TRBJ2-1; 9 bases line up with TRBD2. CDR1 is MGHRA and CDR2 is YSYEKL in the germline V gene. The junction had 8 bases not matched to a gene; V was cut back by 5 bases and J by 6 bases. This CDR3 has 15 residues. The CDR3 DNA is TGCGCCAGCAGCGAGACGGGACTAGCCCTCAATGAGCAGTTCTTC. Its translation: CASSETGLALNEQFF.

The chain employs TRBV29-1 and TRBJ2-2, with D perhaps given as TRBD1 or TRBD2 (5 bases each). The CDR3 covers 13 residues. Per germline, CDR1 SQVTM and CDR2 ANQGSEA. Trimming left V 7 bases short and J 3 bases short, with 12 bases between. The CDR3 region is CSAGPGDTGELFF. The CDR3, as DNA: TGCAGCGCGGGGCCTGGAGACACCGGGGAGCTGTTTTTT.

This clonotype came up a few times. The V gene is TRBV6-2 or TRBV6-3, the J gene TRBJ2-3, with D unclear. The germline V gene has CDR1 MNHEY and CDR2 SVGEGT. V lost 6 bases, J lost 2 bases, and 12 bases lay in between. The CDR3 sequence is 14 residues long. CDR3: CASSPSEYTDTQYF. The CDR3 nucleotides read TGTGCCAGCAGCCCCTCAGAATACACAGATACGCAGTATTTT.

This clonotype showed up many times. The chain recombines TRBV18 with TRBJ1-1; D not certain. The V end lost 2 bases, the J end lost 2 bases, and 9 bases lay between the germline ends. This CDR3 is 14 amino acids long. Per germline, CDR1 KGHSH and CDR2 LQKENI. This CDR3 is CASSPTATNTEAFF. The CDR3 DNA is TGTGCCAGCTCACCAACGGCCACAAACACTGAAGCTTTCTTT. The full variable domain, its missing parts supplied by reference TRBV18 and TRBJ1-1, is NAGVMQNPRHLVRRRGQEARLRCSPMKGHSHVYWYRQLPEEGLKFMVYLQKENIIDESGMPKERFSAEFPKEGPSILRIQQVVRGDSAAYFCASSPTATNTEAFFGQGTRLTVV.

This clonotype was detected ten times or more. The chain uses TRBV27 and TRBJ2-5; D is perhaps TRBD2 (5 bases). Per the germline V gene, CDR1 is MNHEY and CDR2 is SMNVEV (reference sequence). This CDR3 is 15 amino acids long. V lost 2 bases to trimming and J lost 3 bases, with 13 bases between them. The CDR3 spells CASSLTGRREETQYF. The CDR3 DNA sequence: TGTGCCAGCAGTTTAACGGGGAGAAGGGAAGAGACCCAGTACTTC.

This clonotype was picked up many times. This chain links TRBV20-1 with TRBJ2-1; D is ambiguous. The CDR3 is 13 residues long. Per the germline V gene, CDR1 is DFQATT and CDR2 is SNEGSKA (reference sequence). V was cut by 1 base and J by 0 bases, with 4 bases left in between. The DNA for the CDR3 is TGCAGTGCTAGAGTCGGCTCCTACAATGAGCAGTTCTTC. Its translation is CSARVGSYNEQFF.

This clonotype was counted at least ten times. The rearrangement uses TRBV3-1 and TRBJ2-1; perhaps TRBD1 as D (7 bases). V shed 0 bases and J shed 0 bases, with 12 bases lying between them. The CDR3 contains 17 residues. Germline CDR1 and CDR2: LGHDT and YNNKEL (reference sequence). The CDR3 is CASSQDVQGGSYNEQFF. CDR3 bases: TGTGCCAGCAGCCAAGATGTGCAGGGGGGCTCCTACAATGAGCAGTTCTTC.

The sample holds a few counts of this clonotype. V is TRBV30 and J is TRBJ2-2; 12 bases are shared with TRBD2. This CDR3 spans 17 amino acids. Germline assignment: CDR1 GTSNPN and CDR2 SVGIG (reference sequence). V dropped 3 bases and J dropped 6; count of bases not matched to a gene: 11. The CDR3 reads CAWSFIRTSGIAGELFF. The CDR3 coding sequence is TGTGCCTGGAGCTTTATCCGGACTAGCGGGATTGCCGGGGAGCTGTTTTTT.